These T cell receptor beta chains were read from a single sample in a study of metastatic and nonmetastatic thyroid tumors. With MiXCR, TCRdb reprocessed the PCR reads. This table has over 40,000 clones, about 25% appearing once. The sample comprised blood. The receptors originated from a male donor with papillary thyroid cancer or a benign thyroid nodule (not recorded which). Some clones in this sample may be carry-over from other donors' samples. Both conserved end residues are part of each CDR3. Part of the rows lack a size; the others show once, few, many or a class for expanded clones.

v_gene	abundance	j_gene	CDR3aa
TRBV4-2	many	TRBJ1-5	CASSQDPAGTQPQHF
TRBV5-1	NA	TRBJ1-3	CASRWESGNTIYF
TRBV18	many	TRBJ1-2	CASSPTPPGPGDSGYTF
TRBV27	many	TRBJ1-1	CASSSAGVNTEAFF
TRBV24-1	many	TRBJ1-1	CATSDNGLNTEAFF
TRBV27	many	TRBJ2-3	CASSPNTDTQYF
TRBV7-3	NA	TRBJ2-7	CASSLTGGENYEQYF
TRBV2	many	TRBJ2-7	CASRVLYEQYF
TRBV11-2	NA	TRBJ1-3	CASSILRSPGNTIYF
TRBV9	NA	TRBJ1-6	CASSDGTDSPLHF
TRBV12-3/TRBV12-4	NA	TRBJ1-3	CASSGAAISGNTIYF
TRBV18	few	TRBJ2-5	CASSPGRRETQYF
TRBV3-1	NA	TRBJ2-1	CASSQDDRAEQFF
TRBV6-5	many	TRBJ2-3	CASSYRTSGHASTDTQYF
TRBV6-2/TRBV6-3	NA	TRBJ1-6	CASTAYRVSPLHF
TRBV12-3/TRBV12-4	many	TRBJ1-5	CASSLGDNSNQPQHF
TRBV27	few	TRBJ2-1	CASSWGLKASVYNEQFF